This T cell receptor beta chain was observed in a study of T cell responses to AZD1222 COVID-19 vaccine (dated by TCRdb to 2020 to 2023). For the wider study: TCR sequencing covered some 250 trial participants: 200 to 220 given two doses of AZD1222 and around 25 given two doses of MenACWY control vaccine. Trial participants were enrolled by age into 18-55, 56-69 and 70-plus year subgroups, with roughly 160, 29 and 62 TCR-sequenced participants respectively. General conclusions and limits of the study: CD4 TCRs associated with the vaccine covered the entire spike protein, and the dominant responses were in regions 160-218 and 743-854. Conclusions about previously exposed vaccinees were limited because only six AZD1222 recipients were SARS-CoV-2 seropositive at baseline. Epitopes outside the regions mutated in the B.1.351 and B.1.1.7 variants were reportedly recognized by nearly half of the unique spike-specific TCRs. Participants were mostly white British, with more females than males. The authors suggested clonal diversity may have been underestimated. The 56-69-year group was small, and its depth increase did not reach significance, likely because of low power. Because no day 14 peak-response samples were available, the repertoires could be characterized only after the peak T cell response. Spike-specific TCR breadth and depth rose significantly after two AZD1222 doses compared with day 0 and with MenACWY recipients.

The CDR3 regions of human TCRbeta chains were analyzed by immunosequencing. As for the authors' bioinformatics: Repertoire TCRs were matched against a reference library of SARS-CoV-2-specific TCRs generated with the MIRA antigen-specificity platform. Breadth was defined as the fraction of unique TCRs that were SARS-CoV-2-associated, and depth was defined as the fraction of total T cells that were SARS-CoV-2-associated. Using the MIRA data, each spike-specific TCR was mapped to the spike region that the TCR reacts to and placed in a CD4 or CD8 class. Log10-transformed breadth and depth values were compared by one-way ANOVA with Sidak's multiple comparisons tests. This immuneACCESS table, as held by TCRdb, lists in-frame sequences with V and J called but not all clones. Of the missing ones, under half trace to an unresolved V gene in checked studies; the others have no known cause. V and J calls and clone size are as listed in that table; D and trimming were resolved from the DNA. In all, the sample holds around 130,000 clones, and roughly 87% of those were seen once. The biggest ten clones account for roughly 6.1% of the sample.

CDR1 and CDR2 are drawn from the germline V gene: KGHSH, LQKENI. A distance of 16 bases separates the germline ends of V and J, which lose 3 bases and 8 bases respectively. The cysteine opens and the phenylalanine closes a CDR3 of 15 amino acids. The DNA shown is the 45-base CDR3, in frame from base 1. The intended sense of this specimen's time point label: about 28 days (+/-7) after the second vaccine dose. AZD1222 recipients whose second dose came at about 4 weeks and those whose second dose came at about 12 weeks were combined into one group, since spike-specific TCR depth and breadth did not differ between the two schedules. Samples from vaccinated people were obtained from the UK trials COV001 and COV002, which included a single-blind randomized controlled phase 2/3 trial of AZD1222 (ChAdOx1 nCoV-19) in healthy adults. For TCRbeta chain sequencing, PBMC samples from trial participants were taken at day 0 and at day 28 after the second dose.

Concerning this clone: What this receptor recognizes is not known. Base quality data are lacking; no much larger clone is found one base away.

The TCR was taken from an adult who received the AZD1222 COVID-19 vaccine. Recombination linked TRBV18 to TRBJ1-4; a tentative D match to TRBD1 spans 6 bases. This specimen consisted of peripheral blood, obtained 28 days after the second AZD1222 dose. This receptor has the CDR3 CASSPRQGKREKLFF. The sequence in DNA is TGTGCCAGCTCACCGAGGCAGGGGAAAAGGGAAAAACTGTTTTTT.